The table lists the clone carrying this TCR beta chain with many counts. What it binds is not known. For repertoire sequencing, the TCR beta CDR3 regions were amplified from RNA transcripts. An initial RT-PCR round employing HTBI primers preceded a second-round multiplex PCR. MiXCR, run by TCRdb on the multiplex PCR reads, gives a single entry per CDR3 protein. Seen here are 300,000 to 500,000 distinct CDR3 sequences, 15% observed once, and the top ten hold 5.5% to 7%. These data are taken from a study of Graves' ophthalmopathy and Graves' hyperthyroidism. New diagnoses, under 2 months' duration, and ages 18 to 65 characterized the hyperthyroidism patients. Certain patients, namely those with other autoimmune diseases, uncontrolled infections, pregnancy or lactation, were excluded. The CDR3 is 14 amino acids. Per germline, CDR1 SGHTA and CDR2 FQGNSA. V dropped 5 bases and J dropped 7 bases, with 17 bases sitting between them.

Study-wide results and limits: The model's prediction of ophthalmopathy progression had approximately 67% sensitivity and less than 75% specificity. Sensitivity of about 91% and specificity of less than 82% were achieved when a 13-signature model separated ophthalmopathy from stable hyperthyroidism.

What was sequenced was peripheral blood. The TCR sequence derives from a woman younger than 30 with stable Graves' hyperthyroidism. This sequence joins TRBV7-2 and TRBJ2-5; tentatively, D is TRBD1 or TRBD2 (5 bases each). The CDR3 region is CASSGGTRVGTQYF. The CDR3 nucleotides are TGTGCCAGCAGCGGGGGTACGAGAGTGGGGACCCAGTACTTC.